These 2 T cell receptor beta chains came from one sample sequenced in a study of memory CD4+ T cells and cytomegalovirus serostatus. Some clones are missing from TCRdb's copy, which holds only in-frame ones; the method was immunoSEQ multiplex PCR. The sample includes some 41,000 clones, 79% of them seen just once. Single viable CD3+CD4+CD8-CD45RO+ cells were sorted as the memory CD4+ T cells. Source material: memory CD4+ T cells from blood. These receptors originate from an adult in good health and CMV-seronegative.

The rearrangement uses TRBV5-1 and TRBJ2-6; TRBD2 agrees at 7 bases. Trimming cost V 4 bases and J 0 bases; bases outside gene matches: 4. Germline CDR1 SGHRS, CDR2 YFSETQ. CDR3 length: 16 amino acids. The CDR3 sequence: CASSLGLNSGANVLTF. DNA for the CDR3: TGCGCCAGCAGCCTGGGACTAAACTCTGGGGCCAACGTCCTGACTTTC.

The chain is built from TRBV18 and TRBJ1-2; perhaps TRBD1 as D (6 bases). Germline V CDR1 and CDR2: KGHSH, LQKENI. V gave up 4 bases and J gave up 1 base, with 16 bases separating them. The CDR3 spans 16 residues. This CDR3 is CASSQGTTGVNYGYTF. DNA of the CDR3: TGTGCCAGCTCACAGGGGACAACTGGGGTTAACTATGGCTACACCTTC.